These 26 T cell receptor beta chains share one sample of origin, sequenced in a study of T-cell memory formation after mild COVID-19. TCRdb re-called the 5' RACE reads through MiXCR, storing one row per CDR3 protein. The table includes some 210,000 distinct CDR3 sequences, around 16% detected once. Sequenced material: PBMCs or a T cell subset sorted from them (not recorded which). These receptors originate from an adult woman who had mild COVID-19 (a few samples of this study predate the infection). Cell type and time point are not known.

This clonotype turned up a few times. The rearrangement joins TRBV5-4 to TRBJ2-3; 11 positions match TRBD2. Germline trimming cut 0 bases from V and 4 bases from J; bases unmatched to any gene: 7. This CDR3 contains 17 residues. CDR1 and CDR2 from the germline V gene are SGHNT and YYREEE (reference sequence). The CDR3 sequence: CASSLGGTSGSSDTQYF. As DNA, the CDR3 is TGTGCCAGCAGCTTGGGGGGAACTAGCGGGAGTTCAGATACGCAGTATTTT.

V gene TRBV3-1 combines with J gene TRBJ1-2, with 7 positions matching TRBD1. The CDR3 is 15 residues long. Per the germline V gene, CDR1 is LGHDT and CDR2 is YNNKEL (reference sequence). Trimming at V came to 4 bases and at J to 0 bases, leaving 5 bases not matched to a gene. This CDR3 reads CASSPRGETNYGYTF. The CDR3 DNA reads TGTGCCAGCAGCCCCAGGGGGGAGACTAACTATGGCTACACCTTC.

This clonotype has more than one count but fewer than ten. This chain uses TRBV2 with TRBJ2-5, with D possibly being TRBD1 (5 bases). This CDR3 has 13 residues. CDR1 and CDR2 (germline): SNHLY, FYNNEI. With 6 bases removed from V and 5 bases from J, the gap between germline ends came to 13 bases. The chain's CDR3 is CASRAAGYETQYF. The CDR3 DNA is TGTGCCAGCAGAGCCGCAGGGTACGAGACCCAGTACTTC.

The V and J genes are TRBV6-2 or TRBV6-3 and TRBJ1-5, with 11 bases identical to TRBD1. The J segment lost 0 bases and the V segment lost 5 bases, leaving 9 bases of the junction unmatched. Per germline, CDR1 MNHEY and CDR2 SVGEGT. CDR3 length: 18 amino acids. CDR3: CASSKGGQGAVSNQPQHF. DNA of the CDR3: TGTGCCAGCAGTAAAGGAGGACAGGGGGCCGTTAGCAATCAGCCCCAGCATTTT.

This chain connects TRBV27 to TRBJ2-7, with TRBD2 matching 9 bases. Germline V gene data show CDR1 as MNHEY and CDR2 as SMNVEV (reference sequence). The CDR3 is made up of 14 amino acids. V lost 6 bases and J lost 0; bases outside the gene matches: 3. In DNA, the CDR3 is TGTGCCAGCAGATTTAGCGGGGGCTCCTACGAGCAGTACTTC. This sequence encodes CASRFSGGSYEQYF.

This clonotype was detected ten times or more. This chain connects TRBV15 to TRBJ2-5, with D perhaps matching TRBD1 (6 bases). Germline CDR1 and CDR2: LNHNV and YYDKDF (reference sequence). V was pared by 11 bases and J by 5 bases, with 18 bases between. The CDR3 runs 13 residues. The CDR3 nucleotides read TGTGCCTCTGCTTCAGGGGATGTCGAGACCCAGTACTTC. It encodes CASASGDVETQYF.

This clonotype was counted between two and nine times. One end of the junction is discordant with germline, which a read error may explain. This sequence joins TRBV11-1 and TRBJ1-2; TRBD1 aligns across 8 bases. The CDR3 loop spans 17 amino acids. The V gene's germline CDR1 is SGHAT and CDR2 FQDESV (reference sequence). The CDR3 nucleotides read TGTACCAGCAGCCTCCGGACAGGGACCAAATACCTCTATGGCTACACCTTC. It encodes CTSSLRTGTKYLYGYTF.

This clonotype was seen only a few times. A much larger clone differs from this one at a single base, so this may be a read error. The chain recombines TRBV3-1 with TRBJ1-1; no definite D call. CDR3 length: 16 residues. The V gene lost 3 bases and the J gene lost 3 bases, with 17 bases spanning the gap. The V gene's germline CDR1 is LGHDT and CDR2 YNNKEL (reference sequence). The CDR3 reads CASSHAGSGVDTEAFF. CDR3 nucleotides: TGTGCCAGCAGCCACGCGGGGTCGGGAGTGGACACTGAAGCTTTCTTT. Combining the CDR3 with reference TRBV3-1 and TRBJ1-1 gives the whole variable domain DTAVSQTPKYLVTQMGNDKSIKCEQNLGHDTMYWYKQDSKKFLKIMFSYNNKELIINETVPNRFSPKSPDKAHLNLHINSLELGDSAVYFCASSHAGSGVDTEAFFGQGTRLTVV.

The chain employs TRBV12-3 or TRBV12-4 and TRBJ1-5; D gene unclear. Trimming removed 0 bases at V and 3 bases at J, with 0 bases between. The CDR3 runs to 12 residues. The CDR3 DNA is TGTGCCAGCAGTTTAGCCAATCAGCCCCAGCATTTT. Amino acid sequence: CASSLANQPQHF.

V usage is TRBV15 and J usage is TRBJ2-5, with TRBD2 as a possible D gene (7 bases). V was trimmed by 5 bases and J by 5 bases, leaving 15 bases between them. The CDR3 has 14 amino acids. Germline values: CDR1 LNHNV, CDR2 YYDKDF (reference sequence). The CDR3 is CATSGGALRETQYF. CDR3 in DNA: TGTGCCACCAGCGGGGGGGCGCTTAGGGAGACCCAGTACTTC.

The table lists this clonotype with a few counts. This chain links TRBV18 with TRBJ2-7, with 8 bases aligning to TRBD1. Trimming took 3 bases from V and 5 from J; bases not matched to a gene: 3. CDR3 size: 13 residues. In germline, CDR1 is KGHSH, CDR2 LQKENI. CDR3: CASSPMDRDEQYF. For the CDR3, the DNA is TGTGCCAGCTCACCTATGGACAGGGACGAGCAGTACTTC. Based on the CDR3 plus reference TRBV18 and TRBJ2-7, the full variable domain is NAGVMQNPRHLVRRRGQEARLRCSPMKGHSHVYWYRQLPEEGLKFMVYLQKENIIDESGMPKERFSAEFPKEGPSILRIQQVVRGDSAAYFCASSPMDRDEQYFGPGTRLTVT.

The rearrangement joins TRBV29-1 to TRBJ1-1, with a possible D match to TRBD1 (5 bases). CDR1 SQVTM and CDR2 ANQGSEA come from the germline V gene. Trimming stripped 4 bases from V and 4 bases from J, with 10 bases between. This CDR3 is 12 amino acids long. CDR3 nucleotide sequence: TGCAGCGTTGTGGCCAGGGCCACTGAAGCTTTCTTT. It codes for CSVVARATEAFF. Based on the CDR3 plus reference TRBV29-1 and TRBJ1-1, the full variable domain is SAVISQKPSRDICQRGTSLTIQCQVDSQVTMMFWYRQQPGQSLTLIATANQGSEATYESGFVIDKFPISRPNLTFSTLTVSNMSPEDSSIYLCSVVARATEAFFGQGTRLTVV.

This clonotype was recorded once. V is TRBV7-9 and J is TRBJ1-1, with 7 positions matching TRBD1. The CDR3 runs to 16 residues. J lost 0 bases, V lost 8 bases, and 12 bases had no gene match. Per the germline V gene, CDR1 is SEHNR and CDR2 is FQNEAQ (reference sequence). CDR3 amino acids: CASPLGQNSLNTEAFF. DNA for the CDR3: TGTGCCAGCCCTTTGGGACAGAACTCGCTGAACACTGAAGCTTTCTTT. Full variable domain (missing parts from reference TRBV7-9 and TRBJ1-1): DTGVSQNPRHKITKRGQNVTFRCDPISEHNRLYWYRQTLGQGPEFLTYFQNEAQLEKSRLLSDRFSAERPKGSFSTLEIQRTEQGDSAMYLCASPLGQNSLNTEAFFGQGTRLTVV.

Regarding this clonotype: One junction end disagrees with the germline gene, perhaps due to a read error. This chain connects TRBV20-1 to TRBJ1-1; tentative D call: TRBD1 (5 bases). Germline assignment: CDR1 DFQATT and CDR2 SNEGSKA (reference sequence). This CDR3 has 11 residues. The CDR3 sequence is CSASEDTEAYF. CDR3 DNA sequence: TGCAGTGCTAGTGAGGACACTGAAGCTTACTTT.

This clonotype has only a few counts. This rearrangement joins TRBV9 to TRBJ1-1; the D is unclear. The germline CDR1 and CDR2 sequences are SGDLS and YYNGEE. This CDR3 spans 14 amino acids. The ends were cut back, 3 bases at V and 0 bases at J, with 9 bases in the middle. The CDR3 nucleotides read TGTGCCAGCAGCGCCCCCGGGCTGAACACTGAAGCTTTCTTT. This codes for CASSAPGLNTEAFF.

The chain has TRBV12-3 or TRBV12-4 and TRBJ1-2; D ambiguous. Deletions cut 4 bases from V and 7 bases from J, with 10 bases between. This CDR3 has 12 residues. The CDR3 DNA reads as TGTGCCAGCAGTTCCTCGACGGGTGGCTACACCTTC. It yields the protein CASSSSTGGYTF.

This chain uses TRBV12-3 or TRBV12-4 with TRBJ2-3; TRBD2 aligns across 7 bases. The CDR3 sequence is 15 residues long. V lost 5 bases, J lost 4 bases, and 9 bases stayed unmatched. The chain's CDR3 is CASSPHWGGADTQYF. As DNA, the CDR3 is TGTGCCAGCAGTCCGCACTGGGGGGGGGCAGATACGCAGTATTTT.

This clonotype turned up a few times. The chain carries TRBV7-7 and TRBJ1-1; 9 bases agree with TRBD1. This CDR3 spans 13 amino acids. With 6 bases clipped from V and 7 bases from J, the junction kept 6 bases outside the gene matches. The germline gives CDR1 SSHAT, CDR2 FNYEAQ (reference sequence). The CDR3 DNA sequence: TGTGCCAGCAGTTCGGACAGGGGTGGTGAAGCTTTCTTT. It encodes CASSSDRGGEAFF.

This clonotype appeared once. V is TRBV29-1 and J is TRBJ2-1, with D perhaps TRBD1 (6 bases). CDR1 and CDR2 (germline): SQVTM, ANQGSEA. The V and J ends lost 7 bases and 3 bases respectively, with 13 bases between them. The CDR3 consists of 13 residues. The CDR3 loop reads CSAGQGYYNEQFF. DNA of the CDR3: TGCAGCGCCGGCCAGGGGTACTACAATGAGCAGTTCTTC.

This clonotype has more than one count but fewer than ten. The chain recombines TRBV5-1 with TRBJ2-7, with 10 bases identical to TRBD2. After removal of 4 bases from V and 0 bases from J, the junction contained 10 bases not matched to a gene. There are 17 residues in the CDR3. CDR1 is SGHRS and CDR2 is YFSETQ in the germline V gene. The CDR3 is CASSPRYSSGSSYEQYF. The DNA of the CDR3 is TGCGCCAGCAGCCCGAGATACTCTAGCGGGAGCTCCTACGAGCAGTACTTC.

This clonotype was counted only a few times. The genes are TRBV2 and TRBJ2-3, with 7 nucleotides matching TRBD1. Germline loops: CDR1 SNHLY, CDR2 FYNNEI. The CDR3 sequence is 15 residues long. V lost 8 bases to trimming and J lost 0 bases; unmatched junction nucleotides: 8. The CDR3 coding sequence is TGTGCCAGCCGCGAACAGGGGTCAAGCACAGATACGCAGTATTTT. Translating it yields CASREQGSSTDTQYF.

In its sample, this clonotype was seen many times. This chain joins TRBV12-3 or TRBV12-4 and TRBJ1-2; the match to TRBD1 covers 10 bases. The junction had 1 base not matched to a gene; V was cut back by 5 bases and J by 4 bases. The CDR3 runs to 13 residues. The CDR3 coding sequence is TGTGCCAGCAGTGGGACAGGGGCCTATGGCTACACCTTC. Residues: CASSGTGAYGYTF.

The chain combines TRBV6-2 or TRBV6-3 with TRBJ1-3, with unresolved D. V lost 0 bases and J 0 bases, leaving 6 bases between the germline ends. This CDR3 has 15 residues. Germline values: CDR1 MNHEY, CDR2 SVGEGT. CDR3 sequence (DNA): TGTGCCAGCAGTTACTCAGGCGTCTCTGGAAACACCATATATTTT. Its translation is CASSYSGVSGNTIYF.

DNA of the CDR3: TGCAGTGGACTGGCAGGGAGCAATCAGCCCCAGCATTTT. This codes for CSGLAGSNQPQHF. The chain employs TRBV20-1 and TRBJ1-5, with D perhaps TRBD1 (5 bases). Trimming removed 7 bases at V and 1 base at J, with 11 bases between. The germline V gene has CDR1 DFQATT and CDR2 SNEGSKA (reference sequence). The CDR3 runs to 13 residues.

A few counts support this clonotype. This rearrangement joins TRBV29-1 to TRBJ2-5; perhaps TRBD1 as D (6 bases). The V end lost 4 bases, the J end lost 5 bases, and 17 bases lay between the germline ends. The CDR3 contains 14 residues. The germline V gene encodes CDR1 SQVTM and CDR2 ANQGSEA. CDR3 nucleotide sequence: TGCAGCGTTGTCGTACAGGGTTTTACGGAGACCCAGTACTTC. It is translated as CSVVVQGFTETQYF.

This clonotype appeared many times. The chain combines TRBV7-8 with TRBJ2-3, with D maybe TRBD1 (6 bases). Trimming took 0 bases from V and 0 from J, leaving 19 bases between them. CDR1 is SGHVS, CDR2 FQNEAQ, per germline. The CDR3 extends over 19 amino acids. CDR3 nucleotide sequence: TGTGCCAGCAGCTTAGCTAGGATTTGGGGGCCCGCCAGCACAGATACGCAGTATTTT. Amino acids: CASSLARIWGPASTDTQYF.